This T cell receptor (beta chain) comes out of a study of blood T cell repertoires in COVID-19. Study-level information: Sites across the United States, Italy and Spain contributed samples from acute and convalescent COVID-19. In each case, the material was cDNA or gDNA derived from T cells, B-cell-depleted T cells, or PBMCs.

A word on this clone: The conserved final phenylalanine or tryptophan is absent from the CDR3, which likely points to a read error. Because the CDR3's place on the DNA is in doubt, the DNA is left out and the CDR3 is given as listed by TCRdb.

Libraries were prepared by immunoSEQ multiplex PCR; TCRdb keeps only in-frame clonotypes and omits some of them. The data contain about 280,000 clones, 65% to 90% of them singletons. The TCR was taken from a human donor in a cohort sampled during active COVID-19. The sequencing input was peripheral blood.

Here the CDR3 reads CASSLWTGKD. The chain is built from TRBV9 and TRBJ2-7; TRBD1 is taken as the D call from the table, unchecked against the DNA. Inclusive of both ends, the CDR3 amounts to 10 amino acids. Germline V gene lookup returns CDR1 SGDLS and CDR2 YYNGEE.